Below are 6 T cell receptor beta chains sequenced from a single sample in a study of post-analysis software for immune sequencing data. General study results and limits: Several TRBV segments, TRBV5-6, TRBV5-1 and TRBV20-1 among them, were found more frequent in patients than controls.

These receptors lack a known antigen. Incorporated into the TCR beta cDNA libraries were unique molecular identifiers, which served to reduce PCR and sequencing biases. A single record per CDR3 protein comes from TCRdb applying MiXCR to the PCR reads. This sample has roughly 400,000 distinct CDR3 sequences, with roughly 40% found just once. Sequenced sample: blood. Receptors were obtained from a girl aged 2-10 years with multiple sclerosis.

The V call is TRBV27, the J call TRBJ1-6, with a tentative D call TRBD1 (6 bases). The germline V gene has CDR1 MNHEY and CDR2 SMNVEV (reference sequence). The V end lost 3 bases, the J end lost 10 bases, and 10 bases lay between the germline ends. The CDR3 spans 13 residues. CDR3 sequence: CASSFTGRSPLHF. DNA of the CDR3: TGTGCCAGCAGTTTTACAGGGAGGTCACCCCTCCACTTT.

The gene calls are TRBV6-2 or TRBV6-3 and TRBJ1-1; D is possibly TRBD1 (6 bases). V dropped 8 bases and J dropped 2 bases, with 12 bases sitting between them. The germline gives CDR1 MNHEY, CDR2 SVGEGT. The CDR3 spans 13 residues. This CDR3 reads CASVWTANTEAFF. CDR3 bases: TGTGCCAGCGTATGGACAGCCAACACTGAAGCTTTCTTT.

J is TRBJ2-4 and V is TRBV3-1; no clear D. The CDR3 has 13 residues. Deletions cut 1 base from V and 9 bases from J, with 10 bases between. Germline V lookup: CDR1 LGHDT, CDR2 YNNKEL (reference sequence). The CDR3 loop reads CASSQGIPSIQYF. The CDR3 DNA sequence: TGTGCCAGCAGCCAAGGGATACCATCCATTCAGTACTTC.

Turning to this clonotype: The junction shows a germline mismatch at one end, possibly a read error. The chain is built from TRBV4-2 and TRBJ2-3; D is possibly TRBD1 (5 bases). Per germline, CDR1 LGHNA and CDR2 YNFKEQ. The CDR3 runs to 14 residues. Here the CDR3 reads CAGSLTTATDTQYF. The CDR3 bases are TGTGCCGGCAGCCTAACGACAGCCACAGATACGCAGTATTTT.

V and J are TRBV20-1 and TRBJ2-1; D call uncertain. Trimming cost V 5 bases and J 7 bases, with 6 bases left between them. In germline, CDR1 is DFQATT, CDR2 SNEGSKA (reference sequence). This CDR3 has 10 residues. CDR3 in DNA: TGCAGTGCTTACAGAAATGAGCAGTTCTTC. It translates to CSAYRNEQFF.

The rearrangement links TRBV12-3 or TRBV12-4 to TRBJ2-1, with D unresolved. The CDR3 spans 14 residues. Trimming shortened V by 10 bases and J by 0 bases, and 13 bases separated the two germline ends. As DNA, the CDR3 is TGTGCCACTACAACAGCGACCTCCTACAATGAGCAGTTCTTC. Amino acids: CATTTATSYNEQFF.